Each of the 15 T cell receptor beta chains below was sequenced from the same sample in a study of T-cell memory formation after mild COVID-19. TCRdb redid the calling of the 5' RACE reads with MiXCR, one entry per CDR3 protein. Here the sample spans 35,000 to 50,000 distinct CDR3 sequences, 7.5% to 10% being singletons. The sequenced material came from PBMCs or a T cell subset sorted from them (not recorded which). The source of these receptors is an adult woman who had mild COVID-19 (a few samples of this study predate the infection). Cell type and time point are not known.

The chain employs TRBV19 and TRBJ1-5; D gene ambiguous. Germline CDR1 is LNHDA and CDR2 is SQIVND (reference sequence). The V end lost 7 bases, the J end lost 0 bases, and 16 bases lay between the germline ends. There are 16 residues in the CDR3. The CDR3 sequence is CASTLGSAYSNQPQHF. The CDR3 nucleotides are TGTGCCAGTACGCTGGGGTCCGCGTATAGCAATCAGCCCCAGCATTTT.

This clonotype occurred a few times. V is TRBV7-9 and J is TRBJ2-2, with D tentatively TRBD2 (6 bases). Germline CDR1 is SEHNR and CDR2 is FQNEAQ (reference sequence). CDR3 length: 15 residues. V lost 3 bases and J 3 bases, leaving 11 bases between the germline ends. The CDR3 protein is CASSFGTSHTGELFF. CDR3 sequence (DNA): TGTGCCAGCAGCTTCGGGACTTCCCACACCGGGGAGCTGTTTTTT.

This clonotype was counted between two and nine times. The rearrangement joins TRBV6-1 to TRBJ2-2; a weak D match, TRBD2 (7 bases). Germline CDR1 is MNHNS and CDR2 is SASEGT. CDR3 length: 13 amino acids. V gave up 8 bases and J gave up 7 bases, with 14 bases separating them. The CDR3 sequence: CASAGAQGGELFF. Written as DNA, the CDR3 is TGTGCCAGCGCGGGGGCCCAGGGCGGGGAGCTGTTTTTT.

This clonotype has ten or more counts. The chain has TRBV7-2 and TRBJ2-2; 12 nucleotides line up with TRBD2. Germline CDR1 is SGHTA and CDR2 is FQGNSA. Trimming at V came to 5 bases and at J to 6 bases, leaving 16 bases not matched to a gene. The CDR3 is 19 residues long. CDR3 DNA sequence: TGTGCCAGCAGCCGCCTAGCGGGAGGGTCGCCCGAGAAGGCCGGGGAGCTGTTTTTT. Its translation is CASSRLAGGSPEKAGELFF. The full variable domain, its missing parts supplied by reference TRBV7-2 and TRBJ2-2, is GAGVSQSPSNKVTEKGKDVELRCDPISGHTALYWYRQSLGQGLEFLIYFQGNSAPDKSGLPSDRFSAERTGGSVSTLTIQRTQQEDSAVYLCASSRLAGGSPEKAGELFFGEGSRLTVL.

This rearrangement joins TRBV2 to TRBJ1-5, with D possibly TRBD1 on 5 matching bases. Germline CDR1 reads SNHLY; CDR2 reads FYNNEI. Between the trimmed V and J ends, which lost 6 bases and 6 bases, there was a span of 15 bases. The CDR3 has 14 amino acids. CDR3 in DNA: TGTGCCAGCAGCATTGGGGGGGGGAGTCAGCCCCAGCATTTT. Translated: CASSIGGGSQPQHF. The variable domain in full, with the rest retrieved from reference TRBV2 and TRBJ1-5, is EPEVTQTPSHQVTQMGQEVILRCVPISNHLYFYWYRQILGQKVEFLVSFYNNEISEKSEIFDDQFSVERPDGSNFTLKIRSTKLEDSAMYFCASSIGGGSQPQHFGDGTRLSIL.

Only a few counts were recorded for this clonotype. The chain recombines TRBV7-6 with TRBJ2-2, with D maybe TRBD1 (6 bases). There are 19 residues in the CDR3. With 1 base removed from V and 6 bases from J, the gap between germline ends came to 24 bases. CDR1 is SGHVS, CDR2 FNYEAQ, per germline. CDR3 DNA sequence: TGTGCCAGCAGCTTAGATCGGTCCGACCACAGGGAATGGGCCGGGGAGCTGTTTTTT. Protein: CASSLDRSDHREWAGELFF.

The rearrangement uses TRBV18 and TRBJ2-3; 9 bases are a match to TRBD2. The CDR3 sequence is 16 residues long. The germline gives CDR1 KGHSH, CDR2 LQKENI. Trimming at V came to 2 bases and at J to 0 bases, leaving 3 bases not matched to a gene. CDR3 sequence: CASSPVSGRSTDTQYF. The CDR3 bases are TGTGCCAGCTCACCAGTGAGCGGGAGGAGCACAGATACGCAGTATTTT.

This clonotype was observed many times. V is TRBV20-1 and J is TRBJ2-1; 9 bases match TRBD2. Germline V CDR1 and CDR2: DFQATT, SNEGSKA (reference sequence). Trimming removed 5 bases from V and 7 bases from J; junction bases left unmatched: 15. CDR3 length: 16 residues. This chain's CDR3 is CSAPIKGGGAWNEQFF. The DNA for the CDR3 is TGCAGTGCTCCTATTAAAGGCGGGGGGGCCTGGAATGAGCAGTTCTTC.

This chain connects TRBV7-9 to TRBJ2-7, with D perhaps matching TRBD2 (6 bases). The germline V gene encodes CDR1 SEHNR and CDR2 FQNEAQ (reference sequence). V lost 2 bases, J lost 1 base, and 12 bases lay in between. This CDR3 region has 15 residues. The CDR3 reads CASSLPGSGSYEQYF. In DNA, the CDR3 is TGTGCCAGCAGCTTACCGGGTAGCGGTTCCTACGAGCAGTACTTC.

This clonotype has at least ten counts. This chain connects TRBV4-1 to TRBJ2-1; 7 bases line up with TRBD1. The germline gives CDR1 MGHRA, CDR2 YSYEKL. V lost 2 bases, J lost 5 bases, and 9 bases stayed unmatched. The CDR3 totals 16 residues. CDR3 amino acids: CASSQQQGKGHNEQFF. In nucleotides, the CDR3 is TGCGCCAGCAGCCAACAACAGGGGAAGGGTCACAATGAGCAGTTCTTC.

This chain links TRBV28 with TRBJ1-1; D is perhaps TRBD1 (5 bases). The V end was cut by 5 bases, the J end by 4 bases, with 14 bases between. This CDR3 is 14 amino acids long. From germline, CDR1 is MDHEN and CDR2 SYDVKM. This CDR3 is CASSRLRGSTEAFF. The CDR3 DNA is TGTGCCAGCAGTCGACTCCGGGGCTCCACTGAAGCTTTCTTT.

For the CDR3, the DNA is TGTGCCAGCAAGCCAAACCGGGACCCCTCTTACGAGCAGTACTTC. Its translation is CASKPNRDPSYEQYF. The V call is TRBV2, the J call TRBJ2-7; D may match TRBD1 or TRBD2 (5 bases each). The ends were cut back, 7 bases at V and 4 bases at J, with 20 bases in the middle. The CDR3 covers 15 residues. Per the germline V gene, CDR1 is SNHLY and CDR2 is FYNNEI.

This clonotype was observed a few times. The V gene is TRBV5-1, the J gene TRBJ2-5; a weak D match, TRBD1 (6 bases). From germline, CDR1 is SGHRS and CDR2 YFSETQ. Trimming removed 4 bases at V and 0 bases at J, with 10 bases between. The CDR3 loop spans 14 amino acids. This CDR3 is CASSPGTNQETQYF. The CDR3 region has the DNA TGCGCCAGCAGCCCGGGGACAAACCAAGAGACCCAGTACTTC.

The CDR3, as DNA: TGTGCCAGCAGCTCCGGGACAGGGTGGGCCGAGCAGTACTTC. Its translation: CASSSGTGWAEQYF. The rearrangement joins TRBV5-5 to TRBJ2-7, with TRBD1 matching 9 bases. The CDR3 covers 14 residues. V lost 3 bases, J lost 6 bases, and 7 bases stayed unmatched. CDR1 and CDR2 from the germline V gene are SGHKS and YYEKEE (reference sequence).

J is TRBJ2-3 and V is TRBV11-2; tentative D call: TRBD2 (6 bases). Trimming removed 1 base from V and 5 bases from J, with 13 bases in between. CDR1 is SGHAT and CDR2 is FQNNGV in the germline V gene. This CDR3 region has 15 residues. CDR3 loop: CASSLVSGVGDTQYF. In DNA, the CDR3 is TGTGCCAGCAGCTTAGTGTCGGGGGTGGGAGATACGCAGTATTTT.